This T cell receptor beta chain was sequenced during a study of identical twins. V dropped 3 bases and J dropped 7 bases, with 3 bases sitting between them. Germline V gene data show CDR1 as SGHTA and CDR2 as FQGNSA. The CDR3 runs 10 residues. This clonotype occurred a few times. What it recognizes is unknown. Study-level results: The study based its conclusions on cross-sectional statistical analysis and did not follow the same donors.

MiXCR, applied by TCRdb to the 5' RACE reads, yields one record per CDR3 protein. The data show a few hundred thousand distinct CDR3 sequences, roughly 24% seen once. This sample also appeared in a second study, on T cells expressing NK-cell markers. From that study: Six of the donors carried dominant NKG2C+ clonotypes that took up about 1.0-8% of their CD8+ T cells.

Material: CD4+ T cells sorted from blood. The rearrangement uses TRBV7-2 and TRBJ1-1; D is unresolved. This clonotype originated in a young woman in good health. In nucleotides, the CDR3 is TGTGCCAGCAGCTTCGGTGAAGCTTTCTTT. This sequence encodes CASSFGEAFF.